The 17 T cell receptor beta chains below were found in one sample sequenced in a study of blood T cell repertoires in COVID-19. Assay used: immunoSEQ multiplex PCR; TCRdb lists only in-frame clones, some missing. The sample lists about 140,000 clones, just under 90% occurring once. The sequenced material came from peripheral blood. The receptors shown here come from a woman between 50 and 59 years old with active or convalescent COVID-19.

V gene TRBV5-4 combines with J gene TRBJ1-3, with TRBD1 identical over 9 bases. This CDR3 is 16 amino acids long. The V gene end was trimmed by 0 bases and the J gene end by 2 bases; junction bases not matched to a gene: 3. Germline CDR1 reads SGHNT; CDR2 reads YYREEE (reference sequence). CDR3 DNA sequence: TGTGCCAGCAGCTTGGGAGGGACAGGGACTGGAAACACCATATATTTT. Its translation is CASSLGGTGTGNTIYF.

This chain links TRBV19 with TRBJ2-4; D may be TRBD1 (6 bases). Trimming left V 7 bases short and J 0 bases short, with 16 bases between. This CDR3 contains 16 residues. The germline gives CDR1 LNHDA, CDR2 SQIVND (reference sequence). CDR3 nucleotide sequence: TGTGCCAGTAAGAGGGCAGGGGACCGAGCCAAAAACATTCAGTACTTC. Residues: CASKRAGDRAKNIQYF.

The chain uses TRBV29-1 and TRBJ1-1; TRBD1 is a possible D gene (6 bases). Germline loops: CDR1 SQVTM, CDR2 ANQGSEA. The length of the CDR3 is 14 residues. The ends were cut back, 4 bases at V and 4 bases at J, with 16 bases in the middle. CDR3 protein: CSVVVRGSVTEAFF. As DNA, the CDR3 is TGCAGCGTTGTCGTCAGGGGATCGGTCACTGAAGCTTTCTTT.

The CDR3 reads CAWSTQSQNTEAFF. The CDR3 nucleotides read TGTGCCTGGAGTACACAGAGTCAGAACACTGAAGCTTTCTTT. The rearrangement joins TRBV30 to TRBJ1-1; D ambiguous. Germline V gene sequence: CDR1 GTSNPN, CDR2 SVGIG (reference sequence). Deletions cut 2 bases from V and 1 base from J, with 11 bases between. This CDR3 is built from 14 residues.

In this sample, this clone turned up a few times. The chain has TRBV4-2 and TRBJ2-3; 10 bases are shared with TRBD1. The CDR3 totals 17 residues. CDR1 and CDR2 from the germline V gene are LGHNA and YNFKEQ. Germline trimming cut 4 bases from V and 3 bases from J; bases unmatched to any gene: 10. This chain's CDR3 is CASSRRSGTGVTDTQYF. The CDR3 coding sequence is TGTGCCAGCAGCCGACGGAGTGGGACAGGGGTAACAGATACGCAGTATTTT.

The CDR3 nucleotides are TGTGCCAGCACTCCTGGGGCACAGGGGGCGGGTGGCTACACCTTC. Translated: CASTPGAQGAGGYTF. The rearrangement uses TRBV5-4 and TRBJ1-2; 9 nucleotides agree with TRBD1. The CDR3 consists of 15 residues. The V gene's germline CDR1 is SGHNT and CDR2 YYREEE (reference sequence). With 6 bases clipped from V and 7 bases from J, the junction kept 13 bases outside the gene matches.

The rearrangement links TRBV30 to TRBJ1-2, with 7 bases aligning to TRBD1. This CDR3 contains 14 residues. The V segment lost 5 bases and the J segment 3 bases; nucleotides outside the gene matches: 9. Germline lookup yields CDR1 GTSNPN and CDR2 SVGIG (reference sequence). The chain's CDR3 is CAWRRQGTYYGYTF. The CDR3 bases are TGTGCCTGGCGAAGACAGGGCACCTACTATGGCTACACCTTC.

V and J are TRBV18 and TRBJ1-1; D might be TRBD1 (6 bases). CDR3 size: 14 residues. Germline V gives CDR1 KGHSH, CDR2 LQKENI. Trimming shortened V by 3 bases and J by 3 bases, and 11 bases separated the two germline ends. In nucleotides, the CDR3 is TGTGCCAGCTCACCTACCAGGGGCGACACTGAAGCTTTCTTT. It specifies CASSPTRGDTEAFF.

In this sample, this clone turned up once. This chain connects TRBV12-3 or TRBV12-4 to TRBJ1-1; D unclear. V dropped 0 bases and J dropped 8 bases, with 4 bases sitting between them. There are 11 residues in the CDR3. The CDR3: CASSLATEAFF. The DNA for the CDR3 is TGTGCCAGCAGTTTAGCCACAGAAGCTTTCTTT.

The rearrangement links TRBV4-1 to TRBJ2-1, with TRBD2 matching 11 bases. The V and J ends lost 4 bases and 3 bases, in that order; junction bases with no gene match: 2. CDR1 and CDR2 from the germline V gene are MGHRA and YSYEKL. The CDR3 runs to 15 residues. CDR3 nucleotide sequence: TGCGCCAGCAGCCCGACTAGCGGGATCTACAATGAGCAGTTCTTC. The encoded protein is CASSPTSGIYNEQFF.

This chain joins TRBV7-9 and TRBJ2-7, with a possible D match to TRBD1 (6 bases). The V end lost 4 bases, the J end lost 3 bases, and 19 bases lay between the germline ends. The CDR3 is 16 amino acids. Germline V gene lookup returns CDR1 SEHNR and CDR2 FQNEAQ (reference sequence). The CDR3: CASSSLTGTLGYEQYF. CDR3 DNA sequence: TGTGCCAGCAGCTCCCTGACAGGAACTCTGGGCTACGAGCAGTACTTC.

V usage is TRBV19 and J usage is TRBJ2-7; 10 bases match TRBD2. Losses at the gene ends were 4 bases for V and 3 bases for J; bases not matched to a gene: 3. The germline V gene encodes CDR1 LNHDA and CDR2 SQIVND (reference sequence). The CDR3 consists of 14 residues. CDR3 in amino acids: CASSTSGSSYEQYF. In DNA, the CDR3 is TGTGCCAGTAGTACTAGCGGGAGTAGCTACGAGCAGTACTTC.

The chain carries TRBV28 and TRBJ1-5, with D possibly TRBD1 on 5 matching bases. Trimming cost V 1 base and J 3 bases, with 10 bases left between them. CDR1 and CDR2 from the germline V gene are MDHEN and SYDVKM. The CDR3 covers 15 residues. Written as DNA, the CDR3 is TGTGCCAGCAGTTTATACTCAGGGCTCAATCAGCCCCAGCATTTT. Translation: CASSLYSGLNQPQHF.

This chain joins TRBV7-2 and TRBJ2-3; D possibly corresponds to TRBD2 (5 bases). The CDR3 sequence is 15 residues long. From germline, CDR1 is SGHTA and CDR2 FQGNSA. The germline V and J ends were trimmed by 6 bases and 2 bases, with 15 bases remaining between them. The CDR3 nucleotides are TGTGCCAGCAGAGAACTCTCCGGGGACACAGATACGCAGTATTTT. It specifies CASRELSGDTDTQYF.

The rearrangement joins TRBV7-2 to TRBJ2-7, with D perhaps matching TRBD1 (6 bases). V was pared by 2 bases and J by 2 bases, with 10 bases between. This CDR3 region has 14 residues. Germline assignment: CDR1 SGHTA and CDR2 FQGNSA. The CDR3 loop reads CASSLRQVAYEQYF. Here the CDR3 DNA reads TGTGCCAGCAGCTTACGACAGGTCGCCTACGAGCAGTACTTC.

This clone was picked up a small number of times. For the CDR3, the DNA is TGTGCCAGTAGTAGGGAGGCTAGTGAGCAGTTCTTC. This translates into CASSREASEQFF. The chain employs TRBV19 and TRBJ2-1; tentatively, D is TRBD2 (6 bases). This CDR3 is built from 12 residues. Trimming left V 4 bases short and J 9 bases short, with 10 bases between. Per the germline V gene, CDR1 is LNHDA and CDR2 is SQIVND (reference sequence).

The J gene is TRBJ2-7, the V gene TRBV28; 11 nucleotides match TRBD2. The germline gives CDR1 MDHEN, CDR2 SYDVKM. The CDR3 is 16 residues long. V was pared by 5 bases and J by 4 bases, with 10 bases of the junction left unmatched. In DNA form, the CDR3 reads TGTGCCAGCAGTACTAGCGGGAGTGGATTGATTTACGAGCAGTACTTC. Its protein product is CASSTSGSGLIYEQYF.